These 8 T cell receptor beta chains originate from one sample sequenced in a study of cytomegalovirus exposure and HLA in healthy donors. The study ran its PCR with 60 Vbeta and 13 Jbeta primers. TCRdb's copy holds only in-frame clones and misses some; the assay was immunoSEQ multiplex PCR. The data hold about 85,000 clones, with over 70% observed a single time. The sample was PBMCs. These receptors were collected from a man in his fifties or sixties in good health and CMV-seropositive.

This clone has a handful of counts. The chain employs TRBV7-2 and TRBJ1-5; D not certain. Trimming took off 6 bases at V and 7 bases at J, with 10 bases between the two ends. There are 12 residues in the CDR3. Germline V gives CDR1 SGHTA, CDR2 FQGNSA. CDR3 DNA: TGTGCCAGCAGGCGGGCCGGACAGCCCCAGCATTTT. It encodes CASRRAGQPQHF.

The V call is TRBV10-3, the J call TRBJ2-3; 11 bases fit TRBD2. Trimming removed 5 bases from V and 6 bases from J; junction bases left unmatched: 10. The CDR3 is 16 residues long. Germline lookup yields CDR1 ENHRY and CDR2 SYGVKD. Written as DNA, the CDR3 is TGTGCCATCAGTCCAACTAGCGGGAGTGGTATGGATACGCAGTATTTT. It translates to CAISPTSGSGMDTQYF.

This chain uses TRBV6-5 with TRBJ2-3; 7 bases are a match to TRBD1. Unmatched junction bases numbered 3, after V lost 5 bases and J lost 1 base. This CDR3 region has 14 residues. Germline V gives CDR1 MNHEY, CDR2 SVGAGI. CDR3 coding DNA: TGTGCCAGCAGTGAGGACAGGCGCACAGATACGCAGTATTTT. Protein sequence: CASSEDRRTDTQYF.

This clone has just a few counts. V gene TRBV5-8 combines with J gene TRBJ2-1, with a possible D match to TRBD2 (5 bases). This CDR3 region has 15 residues. Trimming stripped 5 bases from V and 0 bases from J, with 12 bases between. Germline V lookup: CDR1 SGHTS, CDR2 YDEGEE. CDR3 in DNA: TGTGCCAGCAGACCGGACTGGAGCTCCTACAATGAGCAGTTCTTC. It yields the protein CASRPDWSSYNEQFF.

Of note for this clone: A junction boundary mismatches the germline segment, possibly from a read error. The chain has TRBV6-6 and TRBJ2-7, with 9 bases lining up with TRBD1. The CDR3 has 15 residues. From germline, CDR1 is MNHNY and CDR2 SVGAGI (reference sequence). The DNA for the CDR3 is TGTGCCAGCAGACATCCGGGACAGGGATCCTCCGAGCAGTACTTC. It is translated as CASRHPGQGSSEQYF.

The rearrangement joins TRBV5-1 to TRBJ2-7; 8 nucleotides match TRBD2. The length of the CDR3 is 13 residues. The germline CDR1 and CDR2 sequences are SGHRS and YFSETQ. V lost 3 bases and J lost 3; bases outside the gene matches: 2. The CDR3 DNA is TGCGCCAGCAGCTCCGGGACTAGCTACGAGCAGTACTTC. Its protein product is CASSSGTSYEQYF.

The chain combines TRBV6-1 with TRBJ2-7; D gene unclear. Deletions cut 7 bases from V and 4 bases from J, with 17 bases between. The CDR3 is made up of 14 amino acids. Germline CDR1 reads MNHNS; CDR2 reads SASEGT. For the CDR3, the DNA is TGTGCCAGCACCCTACCCACCTCCCTTTACGAGCAGTACTTC. As protein: CASTLPTSLYEQYF.

This chain joins TRBV6-1 and TRBJ1-3; no clear D. Looked up from germline, CDR1 is MNHNS and CDR2 is SASEGT. Trimming left V 1 base short and J 0 bases short, with 7 bases between. This CDR3 has 15 amino acids. The CDR3 sequence is CASSEVAGSGNTIYF. The CDR3 DNA is TGTGCCAGCAGTGAAGTTGCAGGCTCTGGAAACACCATATATTTT.